This T cell receptor (beta chain) is drawn from a study of OX40 agonist ivuxolimab in advanced cancers. Generated by immunoSEQ multiplex PCR, the TCRdb table keeps only in-frame clones and is missing some. The data contain about 59,000 clones, roughly nine tenths of them singletons. The CDR3 is made up of 14 amino acids. Trimming took 2 bases from V and 0 from J, leaving 6 bases between them. From germline, CDR1 is SGDLS and CDR2 YYNGEE. Study observations and caveats: Partial responders dosed at 0.1-3.0 mg/kg displayed clonal expansion ranking among the lowest. Undetermined was the antigen specificity of the expanded peripheral T cells.

In regard to this clone: Its antigen is unknown.

The chain links TRBV9 to TRBJ1-3, with D hard to call. The specimen was CD4+ or CD8+ T cells sorted from blood, collected in a trial of the OX40 agonist ivuxolimab. The sequence came from an adult with an advanced solid tumor such as melanoma, head and neck, liver or kidney cancer. DNA of the CDR3: TGTGCCAGCAGCGTCCAGAGCTCTGGAAACACCATATATTTT. This encodes CASSVQSSGNTIYF.